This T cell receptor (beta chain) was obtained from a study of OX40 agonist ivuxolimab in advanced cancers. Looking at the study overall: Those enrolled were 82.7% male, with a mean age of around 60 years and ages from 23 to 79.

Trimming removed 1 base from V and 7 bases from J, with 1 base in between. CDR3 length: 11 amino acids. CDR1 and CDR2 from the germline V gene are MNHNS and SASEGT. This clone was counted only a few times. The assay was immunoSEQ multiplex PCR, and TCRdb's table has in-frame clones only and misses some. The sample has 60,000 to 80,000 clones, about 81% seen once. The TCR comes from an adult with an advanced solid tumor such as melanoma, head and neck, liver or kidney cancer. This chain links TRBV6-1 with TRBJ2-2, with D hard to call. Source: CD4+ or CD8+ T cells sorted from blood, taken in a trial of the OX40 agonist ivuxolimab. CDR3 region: CASSEVGELFF. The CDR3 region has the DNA TGTGCCAGCAGTGAAGTCGGGGAGCTGTTTTTT.